This T cell receptor beta chain was identified in a study of PD-L1 blockade in urothelial cancer. Looking at the study overall: About 90% of the roughly 30 patients were men with bladder-origin urothelial cancer.

This CDR3 has 12 residues. Trimming left V 5 bases short and J 4 bases short, with 10 bases between. From germline, CDR1 is SQVTM and CDR2 ANQGSEA. Each PCR received spiked synthetic TCR analog templates. Repertoires were generated with immunoSEQ multiplex PCR, while TCRdb's copy carries only in-frame clones and drops some. Of approximately 86,000 clones listed, around four fifths were seen once; the top ten hold about 7.4%. Time point of the sample: pretreatment peripheral blood. The sample was PBMCs, taken around atezolizumab (anti-PD-L1) treatment. The chain uses TRBV29-1 and TRBJ2-3; D ambiguous. The TCR was taken from a man aged 40-49 years with urothelial cancer. In DNA, the CDR3 is TGCAGCGTTTCTGACTTTGCAGATACGCAGTATTTT. Translating gives CSVSDFADTQYF.